The T cell receptor beta chain described here comes from a study of cytomegalovirus exposure and HLA in healthy donors (dated by TCRdb to 2017 to 2019). Study-wide context: An earlier analysis of more than 550 of the donors reported about 260 Gb of sequence data and around 110 million unique TCR beta sequences obtained from 150 million to 200 million T cells. An early release that covered about 640 HLA-typed donors contained 300 to 350 gigabases of sequencing data and tens of millions of unique TCR sequences. Of the 300 to 450 genotyped donors, 80% to 90% were placed in the genetic ancestry cluster associated with self-reported Caucasian donors. The study aimed to test whether cataloging public T cell receptors could reveal signatures of past pathogen exposure. Using immunosequencing, the study profiled T cell repertoires from 500 to 800 subjects and related those repertoires to cytomegalovirus serostatus. A separate validation cohort of roughly 130 different subjects was used in addition to the 666-subject first cohort. The study combined high-throughput TCR immunosequencing, statistical association of individual TCRs with disease status, and machine learning to predict cytomegalovirus infection status. In a later analysis, previously published TCR beta repertoires from roughly 710 donors were re-analyzed and high-resolution HLA genotyping was added so that TCR occurrence patterns could be studied. In the later analysis, no new phenotypic data were used to find candidate immune exposures; instead, reliance was placed on TCR beta sequences and their occurrence across donors. An earlier analysis of 500 to 650 of the donors applied high-throughput TCR beta sequencing to assess whether each TCR beta V gene segment acted as functional or pseudogenic. Donor age, sex, ethnicity and CMV serostatus were collected together with the repertoire data. In a later genetic analysis, genome-wide SNP genotypes for 398 of the 666 donors were used, and that subset was treated as a discovery cohort. All discovery cohort repertoires had been generated on a single sequencing platform. Class I and class II HLA loci were covered by the typing at four-digit resolution. Typing coverage differed by locus: A, B, C, DRB1 and DQB1 were typed in about 620-640 donors, DQA1 in about 510, DPA1 in some 600, and DPB1 in roughly 450. About five DR-DQ haplotypes were treated as single units for association and clustering because of strong linkage in the cohort. Among 300 to 500 genotyped donors of the cohort, an average of roughly 230,000 unique TCR beta nucleotide sequences was sequenced per donor, of which roughly 17% were non-productive. Results and caveats for the whole study, not just this receptor: A cluster of highly shared sequence variants was judged likely to be a technical artifact of the sequencing pipeline. Presence/absence analyses assumed roughly uniform sequencing depth across donors, an assumption that may not hold. In a later analysis, most CMV-associated TCR beta chains were found to appear HLA-restricted, with HLA associations seemingly driven largely by CMV exposure. According to a later genetic analysis, donors in an Asian-associated ancestry cluster had fewer N-insertions in productive TCRs than the approximately 650-donor mean. In vitro tests confirmed that a few of the cytomegalovirus-associated TCR beta chains recognize cytomegalovirus antigens. While some public TCRs were present in many individuals, most TCR sequences turned up only very rarely across donors. The classifier was reported to diagnose cytomegalovirus status with high specificity and sensitivity in both the original and validation cohorts. The study listed 150 to 200 TCR beta chains as associated with cytomegalovirus. A further reported finding was that TCR beta sequences accurately predicted the HLA-A and HLA-B alleles for most subjects in the first cohort. The cohort was sequenced for TCR beta chains only, and without alpha or paired-chain data the features that could be detected were limited. In an earlier analysis of some 640 of the donors, most TCR beta V segments were observed in productive rearrangements about 87% or about 30% of the time, broadly matching IMGT annotations. HLA typing was unavailable for some donors at each locus, so association tests used only the typed subset. In a later genetic analysis, a missense DCLRE1C variant was associated with V-gene and J-gene trimming of TCR beta chains, and the association was replicated in an independent cohort. Linkage disequilibrium might explain the correlated functional status among segregating V segments, but an unknown experimental factor could not be excluded. In a later analysis, HLA-associated TCR beta chains showed more clonal expansion and lower generation probabilities than non-associated chains that were equally common. Some IMGT-functional V segments, including TRBV6-2 and TRBV6-3, could not be told apart with the 87-base-pair reads, so those segments were excluded. In a later analysis, TCR association rates were found to vary across HLA loci, with the most associated TCRs seen for DRB1 alleles and the fewest for HLA-C alleles. A later analysis reported that several top co-occurrence clusters appeared linked to parvovirus B19, influenza, CMV and Epstein-Barr virus. Specific HLA alleles were associated with over 15,000 TCR beta sequences at a false discovery rate of 0.05 in a later analysis. The earlier analysis of about 600 of the donors excluded 15 to 20 rarely observed V segments, including chromosome 9 orphons, because counts were too low. CMV serostatus was the only immune exposure information available for the cohort. It was suggested by the authors that the approach could potentially be generalized to other disease states and immunological phenotypes. When HLA alleles, especially DR and DQ, strongly co-occurred, attributing TCR associations to individual alleles was difficult.

The cohort was made up of several hundred healthy bone marrow donors. Cohort members were all nominally healthy when sampled, although unrecorded immune exposures were likely present. The donor tested CMV seronegative, placing the donor among the approximately 360 seronegative members of the cohort. Each donor provided a peripheral blood sample, and peripheral blood mononuclear cells were used for TCR beta sequencing. The Qiagen DNeasy Blood Extraction Kit was used to extract genomic DNA from the blood cell samples. From the germline V gene (reference sequence), CDR1 is MNHEY and CDR2 is SMNVEV. Inclusive of the bounding cysteine and phenylalanine, the CDR3 is 14 residues long. Just CDR3 DNA is preserved here, 42 bases in frame from base 1. V is cut back by 10 bases and J by 7 bases, with 11 bases in the junction unmatched. Library construction relied on the immunoSEQ multiplex PCR assay. The multiplex PCR relied on a mix of 60 forward primers for TCR Vbeta segments and 13 reverse primers for TCR Jbeta segments. The CDR3 region of rearranged TCR beta genes was amplified from genomic DNA with a multiplex PCR assay. The amplified TCR beta libraries were sequenced on the Illumina HiSeq System as 87-base-pair reads. On the study's bioinformatics: A later analysis tallied 80 million to 95 million unique TCR beta chains across the 666 repertoires, and approximately 11 million of those chains were shared by two or more donors. Raw reads were error-corrected and collapsed into unique sequences with a nearest-neighbor algorithm that merged closely related sequences to remove PCR and sequencing errors. V, D and J gene segments were assigned by aligning CDR3 sequences to IMGT reference sequences. Each retained sequence needed at least a six-nucleotide match to both a V gene segment and a J gene segment. A rearrangement was called productive if the CDR3 had no stop codons and remained in frame with V and J, and every other rearrangement was called non-productive. Following IMGT convention, CDR3 was defined as the stretch from the second conserved V-encoded cysteine to the conserved J-encoded phenylalanine. In an earlier analysis of just under 600 of the donors, sequences lacking an unambiguous match to a single V gene segment were excluded. In an earlier analysis of roughly 600 of the donors, a V segment was called functional when productive rearrangements were above 56.7%, and segregating when the standard deviation between donors exceeded 5%. A statistical classification framework was built to diagnose cytomegalovirus status from the catalog of TCR beta chain sequences. A later analysis assigned V and J genes by comparing TCR nucleotide sequences with IMGT/GENE-DB human TR gene sequences. Using the TCRdist pipeline, a later analysis assigned CDR3 sequences along with most-parsimonious VDJ recombination scenarios. In a later analysis, every TCR beta chain was defined by the combination of its CDR3 amino acid sequence and its V-gene family, and reads without a unique V-gene family were dropped. As a way to deal with suspected cross-contamination and a sequencing artifact, a later analysis dropped hundreds of nucleotide sequences that were highly shared and had low generation probability. In a later analysis, a clonal expansion index for each public chain was calculated from normalized within-repertoire ranks of inferred template counts. In a later analysis, generation probabilities were computed with a VDJ recombination model fitted to out-of-frame rearrangements, and the resulting probabilities were checked against IGoR. A later analysis scored TCR-TCR, TCR-HLA and TCR-CMV co-occurrence with hypergeometric tests, applying a repertoire-size bias correction to TCR pairs. In a later analysis, false discovery rates were estimated by permuting HLA or CMV assignments 20 times. A later analysis grouped co-occurring TCRs with DBSCAN, adding TCRdist sequence similarity when clustering within HLA-allele-positive subsets. For co-occurrence clustering, repertoires with fewer than 30,000 or more than 120,000 public chains were excluded, along with roughly 5 repertoires with anomalous nucleotide sharing. Drawn from immuneACCESS, this table holds only the in-frame rearrangements with V and J called that TCRdb kept. Clones are partly lost; checked studies trace under half to an unresolved V gene and leave the rest unexplained. The DNA was the basis for D and trimming; V, J and clone size are from that table. In this sample the table shows fewer than 90,000 clones, about three quarters of which occur a single time. The ten largest make up about 6.1% of the sample.

On this clone itself: There is no known antigen for this receptor. The sample holds no much larger clone one base away, and base qualities are not on file.

The clonotype comes from a female donor in good health and CMV-seronegative. Sequenced sample: PBMCs. The rearrangement combines TRBV27 with TRBJ2-7, and 12 bases in between align with TRBD1. The DNA sequence follows: TGTGCCACCAAATGGGGACAGGGGGCATTGGAGCAGTACTTC. This yields the protein CATKWGQGALEQYF.